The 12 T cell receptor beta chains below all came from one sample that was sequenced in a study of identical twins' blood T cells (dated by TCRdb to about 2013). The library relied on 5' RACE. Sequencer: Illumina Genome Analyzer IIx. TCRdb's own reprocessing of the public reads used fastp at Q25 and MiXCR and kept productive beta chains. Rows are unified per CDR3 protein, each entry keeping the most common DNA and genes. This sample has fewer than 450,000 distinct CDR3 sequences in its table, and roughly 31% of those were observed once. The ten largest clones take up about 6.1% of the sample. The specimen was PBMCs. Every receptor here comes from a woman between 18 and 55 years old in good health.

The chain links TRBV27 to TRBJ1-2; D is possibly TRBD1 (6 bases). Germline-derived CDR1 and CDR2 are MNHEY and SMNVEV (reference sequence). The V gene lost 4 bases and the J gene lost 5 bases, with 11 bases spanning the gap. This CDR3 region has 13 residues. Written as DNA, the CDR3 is TGTGCCAGCAGTTACAGGGCGGGTTATGGCTACACCTTC. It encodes CASSYRAGYGYTF.

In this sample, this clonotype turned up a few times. CDR3 in DNA: TGTGCCAGCAGCTTAGGACTAGCGGGGAGAAGTGGGGAGCTGTTTTTT. Protein sequence: CASSLGLAGRSGELFF. This chain links TRBV11-2 with TRBJ2-2, with 11 bases that match TRBD2. The germline gives CDR1 SGHAT, CDR2 FQNNGV. V lost 1 base to trimming and J lost 8 bases; unmatched junction nucleotides: 6. This CDR3 comprises 16 residues.

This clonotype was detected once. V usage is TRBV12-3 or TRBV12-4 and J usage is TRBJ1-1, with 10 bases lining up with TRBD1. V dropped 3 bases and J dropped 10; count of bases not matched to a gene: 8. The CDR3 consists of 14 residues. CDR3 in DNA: TGTGCCAGCAGTTTCCAGGGGGGGACAGGGGTAGCTTTCTTT. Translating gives CASSFQGGTGVAFF.

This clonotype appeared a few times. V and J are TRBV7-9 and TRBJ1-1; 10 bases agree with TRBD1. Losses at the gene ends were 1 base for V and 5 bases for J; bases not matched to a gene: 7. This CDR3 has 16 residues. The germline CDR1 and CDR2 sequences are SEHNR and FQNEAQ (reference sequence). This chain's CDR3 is CASSLDAGTGVTEAFF. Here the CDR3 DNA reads TGTGCCAGCAGCTTAGATGCGGGGACAGGGGTTACTGAAGCTTTCTTT.

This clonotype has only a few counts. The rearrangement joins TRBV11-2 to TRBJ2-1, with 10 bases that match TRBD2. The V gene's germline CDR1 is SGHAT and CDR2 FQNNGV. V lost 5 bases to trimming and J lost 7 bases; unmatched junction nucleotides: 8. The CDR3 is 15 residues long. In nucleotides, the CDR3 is TGTGCCAGCAGCCAACAGCGGGAGGGTAGGAATGAGCAGTTCTTC. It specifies CASSQQREGRNEQFF.

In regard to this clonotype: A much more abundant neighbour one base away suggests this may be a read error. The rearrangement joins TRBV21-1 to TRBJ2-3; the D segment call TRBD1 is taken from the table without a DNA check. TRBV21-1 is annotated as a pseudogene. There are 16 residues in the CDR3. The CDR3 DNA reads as TGTGCCAGCAGAAGAAGGACATTTCCGAGGGGAGATACGCAGTATTTT. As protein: CASRRRTFPRGDTQYF.

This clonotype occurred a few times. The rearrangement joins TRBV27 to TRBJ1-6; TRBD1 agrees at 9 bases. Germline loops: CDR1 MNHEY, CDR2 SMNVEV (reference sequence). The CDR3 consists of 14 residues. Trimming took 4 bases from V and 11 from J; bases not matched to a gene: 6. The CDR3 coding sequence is TGTGCCAGCAGTTGGGACAGGGCTTTACCACCCCTCCACTTT. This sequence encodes CASSWDRALPPLHF.

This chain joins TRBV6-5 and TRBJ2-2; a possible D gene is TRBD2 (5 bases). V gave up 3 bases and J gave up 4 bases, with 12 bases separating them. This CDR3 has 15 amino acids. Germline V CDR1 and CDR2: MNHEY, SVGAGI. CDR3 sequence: CASSYSTIGTGELFF. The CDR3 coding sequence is TGTGCCAGCAGTTATTCGACTATAGGCACCGGGGAGCTGTTTTTT.

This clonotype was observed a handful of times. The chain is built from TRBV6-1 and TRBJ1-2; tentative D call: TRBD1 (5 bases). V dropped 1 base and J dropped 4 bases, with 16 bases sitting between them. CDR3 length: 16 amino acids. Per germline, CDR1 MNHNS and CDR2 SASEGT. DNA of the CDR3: TGTGCCAGCAGTGAAGTGGTGCGTGGGGGAATCTATGGCTACACCTTC. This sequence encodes CASSEVVRGGIYGYTF.

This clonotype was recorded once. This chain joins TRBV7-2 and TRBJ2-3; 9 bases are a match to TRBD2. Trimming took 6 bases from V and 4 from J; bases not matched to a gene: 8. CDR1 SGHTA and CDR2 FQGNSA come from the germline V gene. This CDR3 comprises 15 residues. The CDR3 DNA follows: TGTGCCAGCAGTTTCGCTAGCGGGATTGCAGATACGCAGTATTTT. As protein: CASSFASGIADTQYF.

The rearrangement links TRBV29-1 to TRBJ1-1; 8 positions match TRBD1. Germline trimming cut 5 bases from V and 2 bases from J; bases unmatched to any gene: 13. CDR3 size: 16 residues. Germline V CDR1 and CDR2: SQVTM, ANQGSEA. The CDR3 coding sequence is TGCAGCGTTTCCTCCGACAGGGGCGGCGTTAACACTGAAGCTTTCTTT. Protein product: CSVSSDRGGVNTEAFF. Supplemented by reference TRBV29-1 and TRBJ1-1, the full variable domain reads SAVISQKPSRDICQRGTSLTIQCQVDSQVTMMFWYRQQPGQSLTLIATANQGSEATYESGFVIDKFPISRPNLTFSTLTVSNMSPEDSSIYLCSVSSDRGGVNTEAFFGQGTRLTVV.

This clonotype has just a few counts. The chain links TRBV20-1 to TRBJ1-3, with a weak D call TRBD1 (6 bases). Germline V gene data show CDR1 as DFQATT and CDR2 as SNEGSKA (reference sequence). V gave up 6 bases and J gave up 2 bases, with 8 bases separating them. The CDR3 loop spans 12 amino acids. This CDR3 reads CSAEGAGNTIYF. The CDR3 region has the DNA TGCAGTGCCGAGGGGGCTGGAAACACCATATATTTT.